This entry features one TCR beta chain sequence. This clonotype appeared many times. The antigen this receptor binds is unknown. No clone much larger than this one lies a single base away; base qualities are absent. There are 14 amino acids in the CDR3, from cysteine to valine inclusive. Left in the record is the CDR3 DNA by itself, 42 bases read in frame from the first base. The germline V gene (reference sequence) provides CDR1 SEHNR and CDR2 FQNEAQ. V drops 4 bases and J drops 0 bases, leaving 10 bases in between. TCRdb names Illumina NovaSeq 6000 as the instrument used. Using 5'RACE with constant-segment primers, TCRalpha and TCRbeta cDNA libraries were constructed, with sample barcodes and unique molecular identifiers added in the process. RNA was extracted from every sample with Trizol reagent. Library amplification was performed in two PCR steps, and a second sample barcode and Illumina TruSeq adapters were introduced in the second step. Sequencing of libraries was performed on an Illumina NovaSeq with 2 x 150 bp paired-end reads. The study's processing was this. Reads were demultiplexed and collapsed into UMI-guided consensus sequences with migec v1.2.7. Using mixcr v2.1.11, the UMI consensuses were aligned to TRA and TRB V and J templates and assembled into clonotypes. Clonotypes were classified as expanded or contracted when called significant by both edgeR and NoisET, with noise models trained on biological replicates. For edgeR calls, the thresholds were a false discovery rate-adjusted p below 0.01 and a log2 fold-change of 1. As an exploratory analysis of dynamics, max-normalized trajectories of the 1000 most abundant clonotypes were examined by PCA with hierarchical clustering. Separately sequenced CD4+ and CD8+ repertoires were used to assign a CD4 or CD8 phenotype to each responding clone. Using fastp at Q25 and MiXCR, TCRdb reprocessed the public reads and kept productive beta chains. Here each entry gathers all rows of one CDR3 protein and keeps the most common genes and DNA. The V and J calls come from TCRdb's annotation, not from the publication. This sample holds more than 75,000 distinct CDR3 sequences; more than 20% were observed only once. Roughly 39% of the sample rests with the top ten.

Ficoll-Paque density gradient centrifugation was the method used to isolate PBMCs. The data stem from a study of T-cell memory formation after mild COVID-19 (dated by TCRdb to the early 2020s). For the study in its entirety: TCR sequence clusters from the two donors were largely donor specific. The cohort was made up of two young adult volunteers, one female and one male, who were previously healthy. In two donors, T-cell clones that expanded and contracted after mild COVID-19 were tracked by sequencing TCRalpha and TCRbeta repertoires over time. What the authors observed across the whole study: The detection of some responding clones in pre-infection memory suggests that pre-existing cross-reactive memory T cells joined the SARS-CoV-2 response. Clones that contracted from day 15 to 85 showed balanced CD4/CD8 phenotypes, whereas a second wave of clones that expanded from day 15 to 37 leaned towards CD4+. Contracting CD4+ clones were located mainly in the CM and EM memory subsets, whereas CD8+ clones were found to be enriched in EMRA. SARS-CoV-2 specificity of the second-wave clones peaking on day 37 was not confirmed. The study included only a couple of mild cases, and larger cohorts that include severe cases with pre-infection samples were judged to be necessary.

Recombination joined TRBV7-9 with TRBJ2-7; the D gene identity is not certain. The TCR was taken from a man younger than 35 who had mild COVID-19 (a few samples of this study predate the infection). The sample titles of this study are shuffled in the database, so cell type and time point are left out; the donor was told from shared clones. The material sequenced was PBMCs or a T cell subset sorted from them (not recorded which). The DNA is TGTGCCAGCAGCTCCCCGACCCTCTCCTACGAGCAGTACGTC. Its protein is CASSSPTLSYEQYV.